This note documents a single T cell receptor (beta chain) sequence. The antigen is undetermined. The sample comes from a study of cytomegalovirus exposure and HLA in healthy donors. Overall study results and limits: Accurate prediction of HLA-A and HLA-B alleles (for most subjects) was reportedly achieved from TCR beta sequences. A later analysis revealed that TCR association rates differed between HLA loci, peaking at DRB1 and bottoming out at HLA-C. Rarity marked most TCR sequences, yet some public TCRs occurred in many donors.

Germline V CDR1 and CDR2: SGHAT, FQNNGV. With 3 bases removed from V and 5 bases from J, the gap between germline ends came to 11 bases. This CDR3 spans 14 amino acids. The primer mix had 60 Vbeta and 13 Jbeta primers. Produced via immunoSEQ multiplex PCR; TCRdb's table is partial and in-frame only. Seen here are around 130,000 clones, roughly 79% observed once, and the top ten hold approximately 1.7%. This receptor was taken from a woman between 50 and 59 years old in good health and CMV-seronegative. The rearrangement links TRBV11-2 to TRBJ2-1; D is unresolved. The sequenced material came from PBMCs. CDR3 amino acids: CASSFSGRDNEQFF. The CDR3, as DNA: TGTGCCAGCAGCTTCTCCGGCCGGGACAATGAGCAGTTCTTC.